Listed here is a single TCR beta chain. It is likely a read error, because the conserved phenylalanine at the end of the CDR3 is missing. This sample's RNA came from whole unsorted tissue. TCRbeta libraries were built with three rounds of nested PCR, modified from ARM-PCR. TCRdb reprocessed the multiplex PCR reads via MiXCR and lists one record per CDR3 protein. The profile shows 120,000 to 150,000 distinct CDR3 sequences, approximately 66% of them singletons. The V end lost 1 base, the J end lost 7 bases, and 16 bases lay between the germline ends. The CDR3 loop spans 16 amino acids. Germline V CDR1 and CDR2: MGHRA, YSYEKL. This sample was taken from a study of tumor and adjacent non-tumor tissue in lung cancer.

V is TRBV4-1 and J is TRBJ2-2; a possible D gene is TRBD1 (6 bases). The clonotype originates from a man aged 55-75 years with small cell lung cancer. Sequenced sample: lung tumor tissue. In nucleotides, the CDR3 is TGCGCCAGCAGCCAAGGGGGGCTAGTAGAGGTCGGGGAGCTGTTTCTT. Its protein product is CASSQGGLVEVGELFL.